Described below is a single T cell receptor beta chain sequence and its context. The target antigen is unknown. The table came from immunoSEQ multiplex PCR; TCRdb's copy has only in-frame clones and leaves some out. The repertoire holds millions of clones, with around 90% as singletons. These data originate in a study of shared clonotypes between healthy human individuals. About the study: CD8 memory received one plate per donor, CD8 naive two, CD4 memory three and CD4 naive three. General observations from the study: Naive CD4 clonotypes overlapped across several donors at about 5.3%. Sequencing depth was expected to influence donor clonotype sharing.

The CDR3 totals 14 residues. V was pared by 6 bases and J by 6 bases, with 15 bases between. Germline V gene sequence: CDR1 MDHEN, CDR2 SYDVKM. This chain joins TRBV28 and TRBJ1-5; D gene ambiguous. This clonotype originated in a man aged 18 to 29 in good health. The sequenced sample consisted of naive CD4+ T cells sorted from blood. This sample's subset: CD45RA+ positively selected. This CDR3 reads CASRGGMIFQPQHF. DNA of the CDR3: TGTGCCAGCAGGGGAGGAATGATCTTTCAGCCCCAGCATTTT.